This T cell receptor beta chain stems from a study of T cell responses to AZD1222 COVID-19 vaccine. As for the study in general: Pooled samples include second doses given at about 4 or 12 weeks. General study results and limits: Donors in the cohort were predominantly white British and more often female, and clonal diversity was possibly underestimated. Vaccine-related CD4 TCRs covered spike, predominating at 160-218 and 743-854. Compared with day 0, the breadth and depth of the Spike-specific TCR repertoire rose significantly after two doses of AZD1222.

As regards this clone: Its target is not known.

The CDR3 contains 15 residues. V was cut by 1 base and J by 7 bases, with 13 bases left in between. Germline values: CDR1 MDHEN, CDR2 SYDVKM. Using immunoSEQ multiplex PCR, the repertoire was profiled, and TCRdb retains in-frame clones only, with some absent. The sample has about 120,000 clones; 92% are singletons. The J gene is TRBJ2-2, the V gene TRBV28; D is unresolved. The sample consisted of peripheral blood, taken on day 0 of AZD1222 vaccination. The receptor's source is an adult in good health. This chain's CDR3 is CASSLFPRMGGELFF. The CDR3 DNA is TGTGCCAGCAGTTTATTCCCCCGGATGGGCGGGGAGCTGTTTTTT.